The 32 T cell receptor beta chains listed next were all sequenced from one sample in a study of read filtering for tumor transcriptome and immune sequencing. Molecular barcoded adaptors covering alpha/delta and beta/gamma chains were used on around 400 ng RNA. TCRdb independently ran MiXCR on the reads; one entry per CDR3 protein. The top ten clones hold roughly 9.6% of a sample with 100,000 to 150,000 distinct CDR3 sequences, roughly 13% of them seen once. Sequences were obtained from a population of CD138-negative cells sorted from bone marrow. These receptors were collected from a donor aged 40 or older with multiple myeloma.

The sample holds many counts of this clonotype. The rearrangement joins TRBV7-9 to TRBJ2-3, with D maybe TRBD1 (5 bases). The CDR3 is 14 residues long. The V end was cut by 5 bases, the J end by 1 base, with 10 bases between. In germline, CDR1 is SEHNR, CDR2 FQNEAQ (reference sequence). CDR3 in DNA: TGTGCCAGCAGCCTATCACAGGGCACAGATACGCAGTATTTT. Translation: CASSLSQGTDTQYF.

Comment on this clonotype: Sequence at one end of the junction differs from germline and may be a read error. CDR3 sequence (DNA): TGTGCCGGCAGTTTCCGAGGCGCTGAAGCTTTCTTT. Protein: CAGSFRGAEAFF. The chain carries TRBV12-3 or TRBV12-4 and TRBJ1-1; D ambiguous. This CDR3 has 12 residues.

This clonotype was counted many times. This chain uses TRBV29-1 with TRBJ2-3; the D gene is possibly TRBD1 (6 bases). The germline gives CDR1 SQVTM, CDR2 ANQGSEA. CDR3 length: 12 residues. V was trimmed by 7 bases and J by 3 bases, leaving 11 bases between them. CDR3 bases: TGCAGCGCCGCGACAGGTACAGATACGCAGTATTTT. It translates to CSAATGTDTQYF.

The chain carries TRBV29-1 and TRBJ2-7; 7 bases map to TRBD2. This CDR3 has 12 residues. V lost 6 bases to trimming and J lost 3 bases; unmatched junction nucleotides: 5. CDR1 SQVTM and CDR2 ANQGSEA come from the germline V gene. The CDR3 DNA is TGCAGCGTCGCCGGGGAGGGCTACGAGCAGTACTTC. Amino acids: CSVAGEGYEQYF.

The V call is TRBV7-2, the J call TRBJ1-5; D is uncertain. Germline V gene sequence: CDR1 SGHTA, CDR2 FQGNSA. The germline V and J ends were trimmed by 4 bases and 2 bases, with 12 bases remaining between them. This CDR3 is 15 amino acids long. The CDR3 sequence: CASSSSSHGNQPQHF. DNA for the CDR3: TGTGCCAGCAGCTCGTCCAGCCATGGCAATCAGCCCCAGCATTTT.

This clonotype was observed at least ten times. The rearrangement joins TRBV5-1 to TRBJ2-3; no reliable D call. This CDR3 contains 13 residues. The germline gives CDR1 SGHRS, CDR2 YFSETQ. V was pared by 3 bases and J by 4 bases, with 9 bases between. As DNA, the CDR3 is TGCGCCAGCAGCTCACGACACGCAGATACGCAGTATTTT. Residues: CASSSRHADTQYF.

This clonotype was counted many times. The gene calls are TRBV6-1 and TRBJ1-1, with 7 bases that match TRBD1. V dropped 6 bases and J dropped 4; count of bases not matched to a gene: 5. Per germline, CDR1 MNHNS and CDR2 SASEGT. The CDR3 covers 13 residues. The CDR3 here is CASRPDRATEAFF. As DNA, the CDR3 is TGTGCCAGCAGACCCGACAGGGCCACTGAAGCTTTCTTT.

This sequence joins TRBV20-1 and TRBJ1-1, with TRBD1 identical over 11 bases. Germline V gene lookup returns CDR1 DFQATT and CDR2 SNEGSKA (reference sequence). This CDR3 has 14 residues. With 6 bases clipped from V and 5 bases from J, the junction kept 8 bases outside the gene matches. The chain's CDR3 is CSAPRTGGNTEAFF. As DNA, the CDR3 is TGCAGTGCGCCCCGGACAGGGGGCAATACTGAAGCTTTCTTT.

A note on this clonotype: One junction end does not reproduce the germline sequence, and a read error may be involved. The chain uses TRBV5-1 and TRBJ1-3; D may be TRBD1 (5 bases). Germline CDR1 SGHRS, CDR2 YFSETQ. The CDR3 is 12 residues long. CDR3 loop: CASSLGEDTICF. DNA of the CDR3: TGCGCCAGCAGCTTGGGAGAGGACACCATATGTTTT.

This clonotype was detected many times. Written as DNA, the CDR3 is TGCGCCAGCAGCTTGGAGGGACAGGGGATTCAGTACTTC. Protein: CASSLEGQGIQYF. This chain connects TRBV5-1 to TRBJ2-4; 10 nucleotides align to TRBD1. The CDR3 has 13 amino acids. CDR1 SGHRS and CDR2 YFSETQ come from the germline V gene. The V gene end was trimmed by 0 bases and the J gene end by 10 bases; junction bases not matched to a gene: 1.

This clonotype has a count of ten or more. The rearrangement joins TRBV19 to TRBJ1-2, with D unclear. The CDR3 is 14 amino acids. Germline assignment: CDR1 LNHDA and CDR2 SQIVND (reference sequence). The V and J ends lost 2 bases and 2 bases respectively, with 9 bases between them. CDR3: CASSILQVNYGYTF. As DNA, the CDR3 is TGTGCCAGTAGTATACTACAAGTAAACTATGGCTACACCTTC.

The genes are TRBV5-1 and TRBJ1-1, with D possibly being TRBD1 (6 bases). Germline V gene sequence: CDR1 SGHRS, CDR2 YFSETQ. The V gene lost 4 bases and the J gene lost 4 bases, with 14 bases spanning the gap. There are 14 residues in the CDR3. The chain's CDR3 is CASSRGAGGTEAFF. CDR3 DNA sequence: TGCGCCAGCAGCAGGGGGGCGGGCGGCACTGAAGCTTTCTTT.

This clonotype was seen ten or more times. The chain couples TRBV7-6 to TRBJ1-1; D remains ambiguous. Germline V gene lookup returns CDR1 SGHVS and CDR2 FNYEAQ. Deletions cut 1 base from V and 1 base from J, with 16 bases between. This CDR3 has 17 amino acids. DNA of the CDR3: TGTGCCAGCAGCTTAGGTCGTCGAGGGCTCAAGAACACTGAAGCTTTCTTT. Translating it yields CASSLGRRGLKNTEAFF.

This clonotype was counted ten times or more. This sequence joins TRBV7-2 and TRBJ1-1; D is ambiguous. The V end was cut by 2 bases, the J end by 3 bases, with 4 bases between. Germline CDR1 and CDR2: SGHTA and FQGNSA. This CDR3 spans 12 amino acids. CDR3 protein: CASSLLDTEAFF. CDR3 sequence (DNA): TGTGCCAGCAGCTTACTGGACACTGAAGCTTTCTTT. The whole variable domain, remainder taken from reference TRBV7-2 and TRBJ1-1, is GAGVSQSPSNKVTEKGKDVELRCDPISGHTALYWYRQSLGQGLEFLIYFQGNSAPDKSGLPSDRFSAERTGGSVSTLTIQRTQQEDSAVYLCASSLLDTEAFFGQGTRLTVV.

The rearrangement joins TRBV20-1 to TRBJ2-7, with TRBD2 matching over 7 bases. The J segment lost 5 bases and the V segment lost 3 bases, leaving 10 bases of the junction unmatched. This CDR3 has 14 residues. Germline V gene data show CDR1 as DFQATT and CDR2 as SNEGSKA (reference sequence). The CDR3 region is CSASVGAGINEQYF. DNA for the CDR3: TGCAGTGCTAGTGTCGGAGCGGGGATCAACGAGCAGTACTTC.

This clonotype was seen repeatedly, ten times or more. The J gene is TRBJ2-1, the V gene TRBV12-3 or TRBV12-4; D assignment may be TRBD1 or TRBD2 (5 bases each). The CDR3 has 15 residues. V was pared by 6 bases and J by 0 bases, with 12 bases between. CDR3 in amino acids: CASSPWGSSYNEQFF. As DNA, the CDR3 is TGTGCCAGCAGCCCCTGGGGGAGCTCCTACAATGAGCAGTTCTTC.

For this clonotype: One end of the junction varies from germline; a read error may be responsible. The rearrangement joins TRBV7-7 to TRBJ2-7; tentatively, D is TRBD2 (5 bases). This CDR3 region has 15 residues. CDR1 is SSHAT and CDR2 is FNYEAQ in the germline V gene (reference sequence). The CDR3 region has the DNA TGTGCTAGCAGCTTGGCTGCGGGCGTCCTCTACGAGCAGTACTTC. Protein product: CASSLAAGVLYEQYF.

There are a few counts of this clonotype. The J gene is TRBJ2-1, the V gene TRBV11-2; possible D gene TRBD1, 5 bases. V shed 1 base and J shed 10 bases, with 8 bases lying between them. Germline V CDR1 and CDR2: SGHAT, FQNNGV. This CDR3 region has 12 residues. This CDR3 reads CASSLGGREQFF. The DNA for the CDR3 is TGTGCCAGCAGCTTAGGGGGCAGGGAGCAGTTCTTC.

Points on this clonotype: One junction end disagrees with the germline gene, perhaps due to a read error. The V call is TRBV28, the J call TRBJ2-2; TRBD2 agrees at 7 bases. Germline assignment: CDR1 MDHEN and CDR2 SYDVKM. The CDR3 has 18 amino acids. The CDR3 coding sequence is TGTGCCAGGAGTTTAGGTCGTGGTCTAGCGGCTCTCACCGGGGAGCTGTTTTTT. Its translation: CARSLGRGLAALTGELFF. The full variable domain, rest sourced from reference TRBV28 and TRBJ2-2, is DVKVTQSSRYLVKRTGEKVFLECVQDMDHENMFWYRQDPGLGLRLIYFSYDVKMKEKGDIPEGYSVSREKKERFSLILESASTNQTSMYLCARSLGRGLAALTGELFFGEGSRLTVL.

This clonotype appeared many times. The chain recombines TRBV20-1 with TRBJ2-3; 9 bases map to TRBD1. Unmatched junction bases numbered 6, after V lost 6 bases and J lost 2 bases. The CDR3 runs 14 residues. The germline V gene encodes CDR1 DFQATT and CDR2 SNEGSKA (reference sequence). DNA of the CDR3: TGCAGTGCCGCACAGGGGGCCAACACAGATACGCAGTATTTT. As protein: CSAAQGANTDTQYF.

This clonotype has ten or more counts. The CDR3 protein is CASSSERTARIEKLFF. CDR3 coding DNA: TGTGCCAGCAGCTCGGAGCGGACAGCCAGAATTGAAAAACTGTTTTTT. The V call is TRBV7-9, the J call TRBJ1-4, with D maybe TRBD1 (6 bases). The CDR3 covers 16 residues. V lost 4 bases, J lost 7 bases, and 19 bases lay in between. Per germline, CDR1 SEHNR and CDR2 FQNEAQ (reference sequence). The full variable domain, with the rest looked up from reference TRBV7-9 and TRBJ1-4, is DTGVSQNPRHKITKRGQNVTFRCDPISEHNRLYWYRQTLGQGPEFLTYFQNEAQLEKSRLLSDRFSAERPKGSFSTLEIQRTEQGDSAMYLCASSSERTARIEKLFFGSGTQLSVL.

This clonotype was seen ten or more times. The chain carries TRBV12-3 or TRBV12-4 and TRBJ2-2; 9 bases line up with TRBD1. This CDR3 is 15 amino acids long. V shed 6 bases, J shed 3 bases, and the junction held 5 bases outside the gene matches. CDR3 bases: TGTGCCAGCAGCTCCGGGACAGGGTACACCGGGGAGCTGTTTTTT. Translation gives CASSSGTGYTGELFF.

Points on this clonotype: This may be a read error: a much more frequent sequence differs by one nucleotide. V is TRBV5-1 and J is TRBJ2-7; the match to TRBD1 covers 10 bases. This CDR3 region has 14 residues. Germline V lookup: CDR1 SGHRS, CDR2 YFSETQ. V lost 4 bases, J lost 8 bases, and 9 bases stayed unmatched. The CDR3: CASSPRDRGHKQYF. For the CDR3, the DNA is TGCGCCAGCAGCCCCCGGGACAGGGGTCACAAGCAGTACTTC.

This clonotype has a count of ten or more. The gene calls are TRBV29-1 and TRBJ1-1; the D gene is possibly TRBD1 (6 bases). V was clipped by 4 bases and J by 4 bases, with 19 bases between them. Germline lookup yields CDR1 SQVTM and CDR2 ANQGSEA. CDR3 length: 15 residues. CDR3 bases: TGCAGCGTTGTGGCAGGGGCGGGAGGAGGCACTGAAGCTTTCTTT. This translates into CSVVAGAGGGTEAFF.

This clonotype occurred many times. V usage is TRBV3-1 and J usage is TRBJ2-5; 7 nucleotides line up with TRBD1. Germline CDR1 reads LGHDT; CDR2 reads YNNKEL (reference sequence). V trimming: 7 bases; J trimming: 4 bases; junction bases outside the gene matches: 3. The CDR3 length is 12 residues. The DNA of the CDR3 is TGTGCCAGCACACAGGGGCTAGAGACCCAGTACTTC. This sequence encodes CASTQGLETQYF.

This clonotype was counted only a few times. V usage is TRBV5-6 and J usage is TRBJ2-5; D may be TRBD1 or TRBD2 (6 bases each). Trimming cost V 4 bases and J 7 bases, with 20 bases left between them. Germline assignment: CDR1 SGHDT and CDR2 YYEEEE. The CDR3 loop spans 15 amino acids. The CDR3 here is CASSGTEGGGRTQYF. Here the CDR3 DNA reads TGTGCCAGCAGCGGGACGGAAGGAGGGGGGAGGACCCAGTACTTC.

This clonotype was detected ten times or more. This chain joins TRBV29-1 and TRBJ1-1; D is undetermined. This CDR3 spans 13 amino acids. The germline V gene has CDR1 SQVTM and CDR2 ANQGSEA. Trimming cost V 4 bases and J 2 bases, with 11 bases left between them. CDR3 region: CSVGRDPNTEAFF. The CDR3, as DNA: TGCAGCGTTGGGCGGGATCCTAACACTGAAGCTTTCTTT.

In regard to this clonotype: This sequence may be a read error, since a much larger clone differs from it by one base. The chain couples TRBV6-2 or TRBV6-3 to TRBJ2-2; D may be TRBD2 (5 bases). The CDR3 has 12 amino acids. The germline gives CDR1 MNHEY, CDR2 SVGEGT. CDR3 loop: CASSFLHGELCF. The CDR3 region has the DNA TGTGCCAGCAGTTTTCTTCACGGGGAGCTGTGTTTT.

This clonotype was seen ten or more times. CDR3 loop: CASSYGLAGGEQYF. For the CDR3, the DNA is TGTGCCAGCAGTTACGGACTAGCTGGTGGGGAGCAGTACTTC. The chain uses TRBV6-2 or TRBV6-3 and TRBJ2-7, with 8 bases fitting TRBD2. The germline gives CDR1 MNHEY, CDR2 SVGEGT. With V trimmed by 2 bases and J by 7 bases, 7 bases remained unmatched. The CDR3 has 14 residues.

There are a few counts of this clonotype. The junction and the germline gene differ at one end; a read error may be behind it. The gene calls are TRBV19 and TRBJ2-2; 10 bases map to TRBD2. The length of the CDR3 is 15 residues. CDR1 and CDR2 from the germline V gene are LNHDA and SQIVND (reference sequence). The DNA for the CDR3 is TGTGCCAGTAGTTATAGCGGGGGGAACTCCGGGGAGCTGTTTTTT. It yields the protein CASSYSGGNSGELFF.

The V call is TRBV4-1, the J call TRBJ2-3, with 10 bases identical to TRBD2. CDR3 length equals 19 residues. Germline V gene lookup returns CDR1 MGHRA and CDR2 YSYEKL. The V gene end was trimmed by 1 base and the J gene end by 4 bases; junction bases not matched to a gene: 14. For the CDR3, the DNA is TGCGCCAGCAGCCAAGTTGAAAGCGGGAGGGCTGGATCGTCAGATACGCAGTATTTT. As protein: CASSQVESGRAGSSDTQYF.

The chain links TRBV11-2 to TRBJ1-5, with D hard to call. Trimming took off 0 bases at V and 7 bases at J, with 7 bases between the two ends. The CDR3 length is 13 residues. Per the germline V gene, CDR1 is SGHAT and CDR2 is FQNNGV. CDR3 coding DNA: TGTGCCAGCAGCTTAGATCGTCGGCAGCCCCAGCATTTT. This sequence encodes CASSLDRRQPQHF.